This TCR beta chain was recorded in a study of cytomegalovirus exposure and HLA in healthy donors. Trimming removed 4 bases from V and 9 bases from J; junction bases left unmatched: 7. Germline V gene data show CDR1 as SGHDT and CDR2 as YYEEEE. The CDR3 spans 13 residues. PCR was performed using 60 Vbeta and 13 Jbeta primers. Method: immunoSEQ multiplex PCR; TCRdb's copy keeps in-frame clones and lacks some. Its clone listing holds under 130,000 clones. The V call is TRBV5-6, the J call TRBJ2-1, with 7 bases lining up with TRBD1. The specimen sequenced was PBMCs. This sequence originates from a middle-aged man in good health and CMV-seronegative. CDR3 DNA: TGTGCCAGCAGCGGACAGGTAGATTCTGAGCAGTTCTTC. This codes for CASSGQVDSEQFF.